This T cell receptor beta chain appears in the sequencing data of a study of cytomegalovirus exposure and HLA in healthy donors. Study-wide results and caveats: The study put 150 or so TCR beta chains on its list as cytomegalovirus-associated. It was reported in a later analysis that an Asian-associated ancestry cluster showed fewer N-insertions than the approximately 690-donor mean. When analyzed later, a missense DCLRE1C variant was found to be linked to TCR beta V- and J-gene trimming.

The PCR contained 60 Vbeta and 13 Jbeta primers. The data were produced by immunoSEQ multiplex PCR, yet TCRdb's version contains in-frame clones alone and is incomplete. Found here are more than 150,000 clones, about 82% of them singletons; the top ten hold 1.5% to 2%. With regard to this clone: Its specificity is not known.

This CDR3 is built from 17 residues. Germline CDR1 reads SGHAT; CDR2 reads FQDESV (reference sequence). The V and J ends lost 5 bases and 0 bases, in that order; junction bases with no gene match: 12. Sequencing was done on a sample of PBMCs. The receptor comes from a woman in her thirties in good health and CMV-seronegative. The chain couples TRBV11-1 to TRBJ1-1, with 7 bases fitting TRBD1. The chain's CDR3 is CASSLRQGPLLNTEAFF. The CDR3, as DNA: TGTGCCAGCAGCCTCCGACAGGGACCCCTCCTGAACACTGAAGCTTTCTTT.